This paragraph covers one TCR beta chain sequence. Its specificity is unknown. Germline assignment: CDR1 SEHNR and CDR2 FQNEAQ (reference sequence). The CDR3 length is 16 residues. V lost 1 base, J lost 4 bases, and 16 bases lay in between. The entry originates in a study of T cell responses to AZD1222 COVID-19 vaccine. General observations from the study: Recipients of two AZD1222 doses showed rising Spike-specific TCR breadth and depth. Females made up more of the donors, who were largely white British, and clonal diversity may have come out too low. Unmutated regions of variants are reportedly targeted by nearly half of spike-specific TCRs. Baseline seropositivity characterized only six AZD1222 recipients.

Measured with immunoSEQ multiplex PCR; TCRdb has only the in-frame clones, and not every one. The sample comprises approximately 220,000 clones, about 92% of which are singletons, and over 0.95% rests with the top ten. This chain uses TRBV7-9 with TRBJ1-2, with a weak D call TRBD1 (5 bases). The receptor was isolated from an adult in good health. The sequences come from peripheral blood, collected on day 0 of MenACWY control vaccination. CDR3 amino acids: CASSLDTGHRIYGYTF. The CDR3, as DNA: TGTGCCAGCAGCTTAGATACTGGACATAGGATCTATGGCTACACCTTC.